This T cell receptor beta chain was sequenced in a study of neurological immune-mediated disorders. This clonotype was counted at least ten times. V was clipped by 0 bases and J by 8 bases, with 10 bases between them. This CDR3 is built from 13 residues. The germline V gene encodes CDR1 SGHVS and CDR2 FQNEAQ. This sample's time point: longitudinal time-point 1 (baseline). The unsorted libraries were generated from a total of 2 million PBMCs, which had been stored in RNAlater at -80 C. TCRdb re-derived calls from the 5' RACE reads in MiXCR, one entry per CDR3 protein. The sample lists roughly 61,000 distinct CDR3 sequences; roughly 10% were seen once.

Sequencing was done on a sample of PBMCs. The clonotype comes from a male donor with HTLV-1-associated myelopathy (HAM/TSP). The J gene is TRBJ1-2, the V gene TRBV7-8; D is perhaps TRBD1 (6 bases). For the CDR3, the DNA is TGTGCCAGCAGCTTAGCCTGGGGGCAGGGCTACACCTTC. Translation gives CASSLAWGQGYTF.